Listed here are 5 T cell receptor beta chains from one sample, sequenced in a study of OX40 agonist ivuxolimab in advanced cancers. TCRdb's table, derived via immunoSEQ multiplex PCR, lists solely in-frame clones and lacks some. Among 20,000 to 25,000 clones listed, approximately 82% were seen once. This specimen consisted of CD4+ or CD8+ T cells sorted from blood, obtained in a trial of the OX40 agonist ivuxolimab. The receptors were sampled from an adult with an advanced solid tumor such as melanoma, head and neck, liver or kidney cancer.

For this clone: The junction shows a germline mismatch at one end, possibly a read error. The gene calls are TRBV19 and TRBJ2-3, with D perhaps TRBD2 (5 bases). Per germline, CDR1 LNHDA and CDR2 SQIVND (reference sequence). There are 13 residues in the CDR3. This CDR3 reads CASKLAGLDTQYF. As DNA, the CDR3 is TGTGCTAGTAAGCTAGCAGGACTGGATACGCAGTATTTT. Variable domain in full (rest from reference TRBV19 and TRBJ2-3): DGGITQSPKYLFRKEGQNVTLSCEQNLNHDAMYWYRQDPGQGLRLIYYSQIVNDFQKGDIAEGYSVSREKKESFPLTVTSAQKNPTAFYLCASKLAGLDTQYFGPGTRLTVL.

The chain combines TRBV5-4 with TRBJ1-1; no reliable D call. The CDR3 has 14 residues. Trimming took 2 bases from V and 3 from J, leaving 11 bases between them. Germline V CDR1 and CDR2: SGHNT, YYREEE (reference sequence). The CDR3 loop is CASSFLFKDTEAFF. The CDR3 nucleotides are TGTGCCAGCAGCTTTTTATTCAAAGACACTGAAGCTTTCTTT.

The chain couples TRBV4-2 to TRBJ1-5, with D uncertain. The V end was cut by 5 bases, the J end by 5 bases, with 10 bases between. Germline-derived CDR1 and CDR2 are LGHNA and YNFKEQ. The CDR3 is made up of 13 amino acids. The CDR3 sequence is CASSLYGHQPQHF. The CDR3 nucleotides are TGTGCCAGCAGCTTATACGGCCATCAGCCCCAGCATTTT.

The V gene is TRBV6-5, the J gene TRBJ2-2, with 8 bases aligning to TRBD2. Trimming took 2 bases from V and 10 from J; bases not matched to a gene: 6. Germline CDR1 reads MNHEY; CDR2 reads SVGAGI. The CDR3 has 14 residues. CDR3 sequence: CASSYREGPEELFF. For the CDR3, the DNA is TGTGCCAGCAGTTACCGGGAGGGCCCGGAGGAGCTGTTTTTT.

The genes are TRBV10-3 and TRBJ1-5; D call uncertain. Germline CDR1 ENHRY, CDR2 SYGVKD. V was trimmed by 3 bases and J by 0 bases, leaving 12 bases between them. The CDR3 length is 16 residues. The CDR3 region has the DNA TGTGCCATCAGTGAAAATAGAGCGTATAGCAATCAGCCCCAGCATTTT. This encodes CAISENRAYSNQPQHF.